The TCR beta chain described here comes from a study of blood T cell repertoires in COVID-19. Across the study: PBMCs, B-cell-depleted T cells, or T cells were the source of the cDNA or gDNA that made up the material.

Some clones are missing from TCRdb's copy, which holds only in-frame ones; the method was immunoSEQ multiplex PCR. Altogether under 35,000 clones are present, approximately 90% being singletons, with the ten largest covering 5.4%. CDR3 length: 20 residues. The germline V gene encodes CDR1 SGHRS and CDR2 YFSETQ. Between the trimmed V and J ends, which lost 3 bases and 0 bases, there was a span of 24 bases. Sequencing was done on a sample of peripheral blood. The chain has TRBV5-1 and TRBJ1-4, with D possibly TRBD1 on 6 matching bases. The sequence was collected from a human donor in a cohort sampled during active COVID-19. The CDR3 region has the DNA TGCGCCAGCAGCTGGCCAGACAGGTCCCTAGACCGTTCAACTAATGAAAAACTGTTTTTT. It encodes CASSWPDRSLDRSTNEKLFF.